A single sample gave rise to the 15 T cell receptor beta chains below, sequenced in a study of cytomegalovirus exposure and HLA in healthy donors. The PCR made use of 60 Vbeta and 13 Jbeta primers. The protocol was immunoSEQ multiplex PCR, while the TCRdb copy is restricted to in-frame clones and leaves out a portion. The table has about 190,000 clones, roughly four fifths seen once. Sequencing was carried out using PBMCs. All receptors derive from a man aged 40-49 years in good health and CMV-seropositive.

This sequence joins TRBV11-3 and TRBJ1-4, with unresolved D. The CDR3 is 13 residues long. Germline values: CDR1 SGHNT, CDR2 YENEEA. Trimming left V 4 bases short and J 5 bases short, with 8 bases between. The CDR3 nucleotides are TGTGCCAGCAGCTACCCGGGGAATGAAAAACTGTTTTTT. Its translation is CASSYPGNEKLFF.

Remarks on this clone: The junction and the germline gene differ at one end; a read error may be behind it. The V and J genes are TRBV7-9 and TRBJ1-2; 7 bases map to TRBD1. The V gene's germline CDR1 is SEHNR and CDR2 FQNEAQ (reference sequence). This CDR3 comprises 16 residues. The CDR3 DNA sequence: TGTTCCAGCAGCCCACCTGACAGGGTCCCCTACTATGGCTACACCTTC. Translation: CSSSPPDRVPYYGYTF.

This chain joins TRBV4-2 and TRBJ2-1; the match to TRBD2 covers 13 bases. The CDR3 has 17 residues. Germline values: CDR1 LGHNA, CDR2 YNFKEQ. V shed 0 bases, J shed 8 bases, and the junction held 7 bases outside the gene matches. CDR3 region: CASSQEYRTSGSYEQFF. The CDR3 DNA is TGTGCCAGCAGCCAAGAATACAGGACTAGCGGGAGTTATGAGCAGTTCTTC.

CDR3 DNA sequence: TGTGCCAGTAGTGGCGTAGGGAGGGCTCAGCCCCAGCATTTT. Residues: CASSGVGRAQPQHF. The chain employs TRBV19 and TRBJ1-5; no firm D call. The germline gives CDR1 LNHDA, CDR2 SQIVND (reference sequence). V dropped 5 bases and J dropped 6 bases, with 14 bases sitting between them. The CDR3 length is 14 residues.

The V gene is TRBV27, the J gene TRBJ2-5; TRBD1 matches at 9 bases. Germline-derived CDR1 and CDR2 are MNHEY and SMNVEV (reference sequence). The CDR3 sequence is 16 residues long. V shed 5 bases, J shed 5 bases, and the junction held 12 bases outside the gene matches. CDR3 amino acids: CASSTLPGQGIETQYF. CDR3 DNA sequence: TGTGCCAGCAGTACACTACCGGGACAGGGCATCGAGACCCAGTACTTC.

This clone showed up just once. The chain couples TRBV6-4 to TRBJ2-2; weak D call: TRBD1 (5 bases). The CDR3 totals 13 residues. Trimming left V 6 bases short and J 1 base short, with 6 bases between. The germline CDR1 and CDR2 sequences are MRHNA and SNTAGT. The CDR3 DNA follows: TGTGCCAGCAGCAGGGAGAACACCGGGGAGCTGTTTTTT. Its translation: CASSRENTGELFF.

The chain carries TRBV6-1 and TRBJ1-3; no clear D. The germline CDR1 and CDR2 sequences are MNHNS and SASEGT. V shed 5 bases and J shed 0 bases, with 11 bases lying between them. The CDR3 is made up of 15 amino acids. Here the CDR3 reads CASSSGLYSGNTIYF. The CDR3 DNA reads as TGTGCCAGCAGTTCCGGTCTTTACTCTGGAAACACCATATATTTT.

This clone was observed a handful of times. This chain links TRBV2 with TRBJ2-1; the D is unclear. Germline V CDR1 and CDR2: SNHLY, FYNNEI. The CDR3 is made up of 14 amino acids. Trimming stripped 6 bases from V and 0 bases from J, with 9 bases between. The CDR3 reads CASRAASSYNEQFF. CDR3 coding DNA: TGTGCCAGCAGGGCGGCAAGCTCCTACAATGAGCAGTTCTTC.

The table lists this clone with a count of one. This sequence joins TRBV5-4 and TRBJ2-3; 8 bases agree with TRBD2. The CDR3 is made up of 16 amino acids. Germline V CDR1 and CDR2: SGHNT, YYREEE (reference sequence). Trimming cost V 0 bases and J 4 bases; bases outside gene matches: 7. The CDR3 nucleotides are TGTGCCAGCAGCTTGGGGGCGACTAGCGCCTCAGATACGCAGTATTTT. Amino acids: CASSLGATSASDTQYF.

This clone appeared once. This chain joins TRBV27 and TRBJ1-5; TRBD1 aligns across 7 bases. Germline V gene lookup returns CDR1 MNHEY and CDR2 SMNVEV (reference sequence). V lost 5 bases to trimming and J lost 9 bases; unmatched junction nucleotides: 10. The CDR3 is 14 amino acids. The chain's CDR3 is CASSERQGWWPQHF. CDR3 sequence (DNA): TGTGCCAGCAGTGAAAGACAGGGCTGGTGGCCCCAGCATTTT.

This sequence joins TRBV6-1 and TRBJ2-5, with D unclear. Looked up from germline, CDR1 is MNHNS and CDR2 is SASEGT. The CDR3 spans 11 residues. V shed 6 bases and J shed 2 bases, with 4 bases lying between them. The CDR3 DNA sequence: TGTGCCAGCAGCCCACAAGAGACCCAGTACTTC. Its protein product is CASSPQETQYF.

The chain links TRBV6-1 to TRBJ2-7; D perhaps matches TRBD2 (6 bases). There are 15 residues in the CDR3. Germline V gives CDR1 MNHNS, CDR2 SASEGT. Trimming took 3 bases from V and 0 from J, leaving 12 bases between them. CDR3 in DNA: TGTGCCAGCAGTGATGCGGGGATTAGCTCCTACGAGCAGTACTTC. It encodes CASSDAGISSYEQYF.

The genes are TRBV2 and TRBJ1-4; 7 positions agree with TRBD1. Germline CDR1 is SNHLY and CDR2 is FYNNEI. Trimming removed 8 bases from V and 7 bases from J; junction bases left unmatched: 7. There are 13 residues in the CDR3. The CDR3 loop is CASSGTEGEKLFF. The CDR3 nucleotides are TGTGCCAGCTCCGGGACAGAGGGTGAAAAACTGTTTTTT. The whole variable domain, remainder taken from reference TRBV2 and TRBJ1-4, is EPEVTQTPSHQVTQMGQEVILRCVPISNHLYFYWYRQILGQKVEFLVSFYNNEISEKSEIFDDQFSVERPDGSNFTLKIRSTKLEDSAMYFCASSGTEGEKLFFGSGTQLSVL.

This chain joins TRBV7-9 and TRBJ1-5; unclear D gene. The CDR3 is 16 amino acids. The germline V gene encodes CDR1 SEHNR and CDR2 FQNEAQ (reference sequence). V lost 4 bases, J lost 2 bases, and 15 bases lay in between. CDR3 protein: CASSSMVSEGNQPQHF. The CDR3 bases are TGTGCCAGCAGCTCCATGGTCTCAGAGGGCAATCAGCCCCAGCATTTT. Looking up the rest from reference TRBV7-9 and TRBJ1-5 gives the full variable domain: DTGVSQNPRHKITKRGQNVTFRCDPISEHNRLYWYRQTLGQGPEFLTYFQNEAQLEKSRLLSDRFSAERPKGSFSTLEIQRTEQGDSAMYLCASSSMVSEGNQPQHFGDGTRLSIL.

The chain employs TRBV19 and TRBJ1-5; 7 bases are a match to TRBD1. The CDR3 contains 14 residues. The J segment lost 4 bases and the V segment lost 9 bases, leaving 9 bases of the junction unmatched. Germline V gene data show CDR1 as LNHDA and CDR2 as SQIVND (reference sequence). The CDR3 region has the DNA TGTGCCAGCCGGGACAGCCTCCTTAATCAGCCCCAGCATTTT. Translation gives CASRDSLLNQPQHF.